Given below is one T cell receptor beta chain in context. These data originate in a study of T cell changes during pregnancy in multiple sclerosis. Here immunoSEQ multiplex PCR was the method, and the copy in TCRdb shows in-frame clones only, minus some. Among 41,000 or so clones, roughly nine tenths were seen once, and the ten largest hold about 0.6%. Looked up from germline, CDR1 is LGHNA and CDR2 is YNFKEQ. There are 15 residues in the CDR3. The ends were cut back, 3 bases at V and 4 bases at J, with 13 bases in the middle. The chain links TRBV4-2 to TRBJ1-5; D is unclear. This receptor was taken from a female donor with multiple sclerosis, enrolled in a pregnancy study. The specimen was CD4+ T cells from peripheral blood mononuclear cells, collected in the first trimester of pregnancy. Here the CDR3 DNA reads TGTGCCAGCAGCCAGGAGGGCAAAGTGAATCAGCCCCAGCATTTT. It is translated as CASSQEGKVNQPQHF.